One and the same sample provided the 5 T cell receptor beta chains below, sequenced in a study of cytomegalovirus exposure and HLA in healthy donors. Researchers ran the PCR with 60 Vbeta and 13 Jbeta primers. TCRdb's copy holds only in-frame clones and misses some; the assay was immunoSEQ multiplex PCR. The table lists approximately 190,000 clones, approximately 81% of them singletons. Input material: PBMCs. The receptors shown here come from a middle-aged man in good health and CMV-seronegative.

This chain links TRBV11-2 with TRBJ1-1; D gene uncertain. Deletions cut 2 bases from V and 7 bases from J, with 8 bases between. Germline V lookup: CDR1 SGHAT, CDR2 FQNNGV. CDR3 length: 12 residues. CDR3 loop: CASSLHGNEAFF. The CDR3 DNA sequence: TGTGCCAGCAGCTTACACGGGAATGAAGCTTTCTTT.

This chain joins TRBV5-5 and TRBJ2-7; TRBD1 aligns across 11 bases. Germline V gene sequence: CDR1 SGHKS, CDR2 YYEKEE (reference sequence). The CDR3 spans 15 residues. V shed 4 bases, J shed 7 bases, and the junction held 10 bases outside the gene matches. CDR3 residues: CASSAIAGQGGEQYF. The CDR3 coding sequence is TGTGCCAGCAGCGCAATAGCGGGACAGGGGGGGGAGCAGTACTTC.

The gene calls are TRBV5-5 and TRBJ2-3; 7 bases map to TRBD2. This CDR3 region has 15 residues. CDR1 is SGHKS, CDR2 YYEKEE, per germline (reference sequence). V was clipped by 3 bases and J by 1 base; unmatched bases: 5. The chain's CDR3 is CASSWRGGGTDTQYF. DNA for the CDR3: TGTGCCAGCAGCTGGCGTGGGGGGGGCACAGATACGCAGTATTTT.

The chain employs TRBV6-5 and TRBJ1-2, with 7 positions matching TRBD1. Germline-derived CDR1 and CDR2 are MNHEY and SVGAGI. The V segment lost 4 bases and the J segment 6 bases; nucleotides outside the gene matches: 5. The CDR3 loop spans 13 amino acids. CDR3 sequence: CASSSLTGNGYTF. In DNA form, the CDR3 reads TGTGCCAGCAGTTCTTTGACAGGGAATGGCTACACCTTC.

The chain uses TRBV13 and TRBJ2-7; 7 bases fit TRBD2. Per germline, CDR1 PRHDT and CDR2 FYEKMQ (reference sequence). There are 15 residues in the CDR3. Trimming took 5 bases from V and 3 from J; bases not matched to a gene: 10. This CDR3 is CASSAGRGKYYEQYF. For the CDR3, the DNA is TGTGCCAGCAGCGCGGGGCGGGGGAAATACTACGAGCAGTACTTC. The full variable domain, completed using reference TRBV13 and TRBJ2-7, is AAGVIQSPRHLIKEKRETATLKCYPIPRHDTVYWYQQGPGQDPQFLISFYEKMQSDKGSIPDRFSAQQFSDYHSELNMSSLELGDSALYFCASSAGRGKYYEQYFGPGTRLTVT.